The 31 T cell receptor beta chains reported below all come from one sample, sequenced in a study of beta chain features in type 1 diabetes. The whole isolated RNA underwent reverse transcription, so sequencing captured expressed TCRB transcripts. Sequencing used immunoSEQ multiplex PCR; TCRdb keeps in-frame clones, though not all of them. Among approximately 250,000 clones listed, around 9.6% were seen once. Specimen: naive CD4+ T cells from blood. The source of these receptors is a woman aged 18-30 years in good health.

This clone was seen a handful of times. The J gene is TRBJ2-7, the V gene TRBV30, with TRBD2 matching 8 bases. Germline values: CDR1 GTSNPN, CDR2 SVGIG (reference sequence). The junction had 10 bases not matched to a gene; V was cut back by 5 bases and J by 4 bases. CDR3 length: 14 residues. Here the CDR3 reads CAWATSAKYYEQYF. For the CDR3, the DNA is TGTGCCTGGGCGACTAGCGCGAAATATTACGAGCAGTACTTC.

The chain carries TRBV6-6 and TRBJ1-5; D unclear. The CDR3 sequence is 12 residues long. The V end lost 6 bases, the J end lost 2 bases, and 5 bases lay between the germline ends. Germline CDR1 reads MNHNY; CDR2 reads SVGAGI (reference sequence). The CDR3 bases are TGTGCCAGCAGCGAGGGCAATCAGCCCCAGCATTTT. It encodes CASSEGNQPQHF.

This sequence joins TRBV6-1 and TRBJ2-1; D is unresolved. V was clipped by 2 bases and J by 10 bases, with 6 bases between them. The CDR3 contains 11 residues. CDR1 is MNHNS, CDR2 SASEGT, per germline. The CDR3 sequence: CASSEWREQFF. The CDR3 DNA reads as TGTGCCAGCAGTGAATGGAGAGAGCAGTTCTTC.

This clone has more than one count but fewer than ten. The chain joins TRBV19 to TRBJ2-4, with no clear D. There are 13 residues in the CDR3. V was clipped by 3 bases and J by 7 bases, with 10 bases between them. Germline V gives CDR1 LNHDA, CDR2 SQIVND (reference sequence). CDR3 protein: CASSIQAPNIQYF. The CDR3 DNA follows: TGTGCCAGTAGTATTCAGGCCCCGAACATTCAGTACTTC.

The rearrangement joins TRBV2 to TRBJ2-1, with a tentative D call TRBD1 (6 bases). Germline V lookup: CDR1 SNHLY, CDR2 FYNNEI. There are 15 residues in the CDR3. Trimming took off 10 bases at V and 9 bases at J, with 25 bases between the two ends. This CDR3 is CATSEGDRGPGEQFF. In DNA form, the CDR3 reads TGTGCCACCTCCGAGGGGGACCGGGGTCCCGGTGAGCAGTTCTTC. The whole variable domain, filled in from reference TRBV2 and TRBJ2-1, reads EPEVTQTPSHQVTQMGQEVILRCVPISNHLYFYWYRQILGQKVEFLVSFYNNEISEKSEIFDDQFSVERPDGSNFTLKIRSTKLEDSAMYFCATSEGDRGPGEQFFGPGTRLTVL.

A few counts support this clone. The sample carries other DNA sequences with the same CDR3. The chain's CDR3 is CSVEERTAYGYTF. In nucleotides, the CDR3 is TGCAGCGTTGAAGAGAGGACAGCCTATGGCTACACCTTC. The rearrangement joins TRBV29-1 to TRBJ1-2, with D perhaps matching TRBD1 (6 bases). From germline, CDR1 is SQVTM and CDR2 ANQGSEA. V was cut by 0 bases and J by 4 bases, with 9 bases left in between. This CDR3 region has 13 residues.

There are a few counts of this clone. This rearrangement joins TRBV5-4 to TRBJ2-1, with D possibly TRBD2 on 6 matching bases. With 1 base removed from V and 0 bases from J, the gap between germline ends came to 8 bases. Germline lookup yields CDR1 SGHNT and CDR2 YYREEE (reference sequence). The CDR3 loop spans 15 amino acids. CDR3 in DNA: TGTGCCAGCAGCTTGTCGGGGGACTCCTACAATGAGCAGTTCTTC. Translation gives CASSLSGDSYNEQFF. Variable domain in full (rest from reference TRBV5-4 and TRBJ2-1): ETGVTQSPTHLIKTRGQQVTLRCSSQSGHNTVSWYQQALGQGPQFIFQYYREEENGRGNFPPRFSGLQFPNYSSELNVNALELDDSALYLCASSLSGDSYNEQFFGPGTRLTVL.

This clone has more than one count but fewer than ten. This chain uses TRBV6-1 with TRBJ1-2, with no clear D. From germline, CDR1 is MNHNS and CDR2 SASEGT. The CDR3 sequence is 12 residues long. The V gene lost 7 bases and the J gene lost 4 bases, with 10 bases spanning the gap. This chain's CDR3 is CASTTGVYGYTF. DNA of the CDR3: TGTGCCAGCACAACCGGGGTCTATGGCTACACCTTC.

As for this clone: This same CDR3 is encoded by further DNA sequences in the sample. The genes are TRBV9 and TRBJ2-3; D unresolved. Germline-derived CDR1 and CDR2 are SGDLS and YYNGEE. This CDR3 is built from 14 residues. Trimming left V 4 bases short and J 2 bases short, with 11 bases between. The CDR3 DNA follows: TGTGCCAGCAGCCCAGCAGGCTCCACAGATACGCAGTATTTT. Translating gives CASSPAGSTDTQYF.

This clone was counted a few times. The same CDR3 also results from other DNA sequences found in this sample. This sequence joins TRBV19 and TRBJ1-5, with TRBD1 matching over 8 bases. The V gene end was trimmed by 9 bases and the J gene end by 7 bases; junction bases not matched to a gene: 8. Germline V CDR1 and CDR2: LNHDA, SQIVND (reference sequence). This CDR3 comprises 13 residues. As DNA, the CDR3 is TGTGCCAGCAGAGACAGGGGTGGACAGCCCCAGCATTTT. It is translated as CASRDRGGQPQHF.

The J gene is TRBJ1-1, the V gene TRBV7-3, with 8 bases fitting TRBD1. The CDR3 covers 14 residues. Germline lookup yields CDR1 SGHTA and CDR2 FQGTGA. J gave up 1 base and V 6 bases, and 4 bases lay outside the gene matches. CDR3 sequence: CASSRDRRNTEAFF. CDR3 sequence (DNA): TGTGCCAGCAGTCGGGACAGGAGGAACACTGAAGCTTTCTTT.

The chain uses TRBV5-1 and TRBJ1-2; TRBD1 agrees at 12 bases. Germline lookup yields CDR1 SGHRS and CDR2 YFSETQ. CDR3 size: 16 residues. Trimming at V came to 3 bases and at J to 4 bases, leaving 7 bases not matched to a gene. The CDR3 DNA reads TGCGCCAGCAGCTACGCAGAGGGACAGGGGGCCTATGGCTACACCTTC. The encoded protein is CASSYAEGQGAYGYTF.

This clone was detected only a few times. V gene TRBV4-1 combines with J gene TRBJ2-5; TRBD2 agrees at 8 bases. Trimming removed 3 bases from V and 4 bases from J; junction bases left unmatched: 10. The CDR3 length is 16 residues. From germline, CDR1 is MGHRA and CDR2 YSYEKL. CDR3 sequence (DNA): TGCGCCAGCAGCCAGGGACACCTCGGGGGGGCAGAGACCCAGTACTTC. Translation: CASSQGHLGGAETQYF.

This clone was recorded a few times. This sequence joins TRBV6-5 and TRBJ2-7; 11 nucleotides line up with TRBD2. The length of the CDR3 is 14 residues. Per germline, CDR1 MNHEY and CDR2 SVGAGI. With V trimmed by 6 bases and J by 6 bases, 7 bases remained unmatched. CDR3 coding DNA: TGTGCCAGCAGCCTACTAGCGGGAGAATCCGAGCAGTACTTC. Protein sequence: CASSLLAGESEQYF.

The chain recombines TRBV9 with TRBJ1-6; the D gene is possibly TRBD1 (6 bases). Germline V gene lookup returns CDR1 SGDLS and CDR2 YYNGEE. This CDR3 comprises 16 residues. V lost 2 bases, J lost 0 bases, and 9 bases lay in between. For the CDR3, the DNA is TGTGCCAGCAGCGTTTTGGACAGCTCCTATAATTCACCCCTCCACTTT. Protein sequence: CASSVLDSSYNSPLHF. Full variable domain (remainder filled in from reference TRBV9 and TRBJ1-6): DSGVTQTPKHLITATGQRVTLRCSPRSGDLSVYWYQQSLDQGLQFLIQYYNGEERAKGNILERFSAQQFPDLHSELNLSSLELGDSALYFCASSVLDSSYNSPLHFGNGTRLTVT.

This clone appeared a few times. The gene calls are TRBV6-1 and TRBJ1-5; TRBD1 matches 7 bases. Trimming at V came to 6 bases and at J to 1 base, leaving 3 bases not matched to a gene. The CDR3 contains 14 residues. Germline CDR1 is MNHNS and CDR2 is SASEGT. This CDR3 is CASRTDRSNQPQHF. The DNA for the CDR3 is TGTGCCAGCAGGACGGACAGGAGCAATCAGCCCCAGCATTTT.

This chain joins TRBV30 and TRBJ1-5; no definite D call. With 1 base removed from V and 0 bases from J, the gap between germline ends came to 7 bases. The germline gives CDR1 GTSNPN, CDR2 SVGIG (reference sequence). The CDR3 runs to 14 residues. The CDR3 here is CAWSGTHSNQPQHF. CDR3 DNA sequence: TGTGCCTGGAGTGGAACACATAGCAATCAGCCCCAGCATTTT.

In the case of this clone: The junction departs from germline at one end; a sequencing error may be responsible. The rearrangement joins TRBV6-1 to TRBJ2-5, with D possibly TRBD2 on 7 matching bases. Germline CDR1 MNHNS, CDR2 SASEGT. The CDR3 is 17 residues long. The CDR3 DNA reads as TGTGCCATCAGTGGCGGTGGGAGGGGAGGGGGTGCGGAGACCCAGTACTTC. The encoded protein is CAISGGGRGGGAETQYF.

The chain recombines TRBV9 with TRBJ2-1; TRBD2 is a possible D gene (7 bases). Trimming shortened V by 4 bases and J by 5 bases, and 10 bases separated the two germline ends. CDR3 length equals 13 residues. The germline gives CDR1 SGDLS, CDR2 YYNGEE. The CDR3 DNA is TGTGCCAGCAGCCGGGGGGCTGACAATGAGCAGTTCTTC. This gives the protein CASSRGADNEQFF.

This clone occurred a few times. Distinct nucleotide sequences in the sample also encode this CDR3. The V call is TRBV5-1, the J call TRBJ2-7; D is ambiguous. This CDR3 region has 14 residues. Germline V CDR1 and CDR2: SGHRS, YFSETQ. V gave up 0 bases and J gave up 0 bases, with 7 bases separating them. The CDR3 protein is CASSLEPNSYEQYF. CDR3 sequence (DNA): TGCGCCAGCAGCTTGGAGCCAAACTCCTACGAGCAGTACTTC.

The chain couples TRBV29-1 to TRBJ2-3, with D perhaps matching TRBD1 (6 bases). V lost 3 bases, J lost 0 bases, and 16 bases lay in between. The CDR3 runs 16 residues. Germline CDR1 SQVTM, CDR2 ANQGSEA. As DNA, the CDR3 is TGCAGCGTTGAGCCGGACAGCCTTACTAGCACAGATACGCAGTATTTT. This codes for CSVEPDSLTSTDTQYF.

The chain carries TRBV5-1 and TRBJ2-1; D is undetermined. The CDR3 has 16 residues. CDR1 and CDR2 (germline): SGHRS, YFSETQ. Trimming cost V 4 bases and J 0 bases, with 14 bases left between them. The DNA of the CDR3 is TGCGCCAGCAGCACCACAGTAACCAGCTCCTACAATGAGCAGTTCTTC. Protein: CASSTTVTSSYNEQFF. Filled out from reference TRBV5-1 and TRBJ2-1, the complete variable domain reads KAGVTQTPRYLIKTRGQQVTLSCSPISGHRSVSWYQQTPGQGLQFLFEYFSETQRNKGNFPGRFSGRQFSNSRSEMNVSTLELGDSALYLCASSTTVTSSYNEQFFGPGTRLTVL.

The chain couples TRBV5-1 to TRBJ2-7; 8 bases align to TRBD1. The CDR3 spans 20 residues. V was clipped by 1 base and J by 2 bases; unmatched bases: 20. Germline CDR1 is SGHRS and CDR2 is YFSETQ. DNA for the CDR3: TGCGCCAGCAGCTTGTCCGGAGGCAGGGGGCGGTCCGAGGGGGCCTACGAGCAGTACTTC. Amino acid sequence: CASSLSGGRGRSEGAYEQYF.

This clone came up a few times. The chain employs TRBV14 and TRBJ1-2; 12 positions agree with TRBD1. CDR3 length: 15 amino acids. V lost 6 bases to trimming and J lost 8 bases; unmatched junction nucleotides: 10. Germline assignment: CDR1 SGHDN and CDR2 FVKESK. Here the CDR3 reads CASRSTGTGGRGYTF. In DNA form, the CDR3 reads TGTGCCAGCAGGTCGACCGGGACAGGGGGCCGAGGCTACACCTTC.

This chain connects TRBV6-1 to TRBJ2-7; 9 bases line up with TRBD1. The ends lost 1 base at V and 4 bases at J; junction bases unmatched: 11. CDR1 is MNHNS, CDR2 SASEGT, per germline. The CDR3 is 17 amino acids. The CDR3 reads CASSEGTGVLTTYEQYF. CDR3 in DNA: TGTGCCAGCAGTGAAGGGACAGGGGTCCTCACAACTTACGAGCAGTACTTC.

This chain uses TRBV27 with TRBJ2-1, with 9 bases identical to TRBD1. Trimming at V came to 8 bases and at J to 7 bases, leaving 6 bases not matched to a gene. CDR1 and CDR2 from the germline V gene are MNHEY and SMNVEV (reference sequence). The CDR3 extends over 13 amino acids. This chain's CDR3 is CASGDREENEQFF. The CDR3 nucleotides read TGTGCCAGCGGGGACAGGGAGGAAAATGAGCAGTTCTTC.

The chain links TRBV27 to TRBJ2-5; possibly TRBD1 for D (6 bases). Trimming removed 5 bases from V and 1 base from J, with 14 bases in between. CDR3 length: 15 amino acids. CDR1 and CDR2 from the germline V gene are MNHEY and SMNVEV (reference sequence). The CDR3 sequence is CASSLRAGAQETQYF. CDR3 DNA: TGTGCCAGCAGTCTAAGAGCAGGGGCCCAAGAGACCCAGTACTTC.

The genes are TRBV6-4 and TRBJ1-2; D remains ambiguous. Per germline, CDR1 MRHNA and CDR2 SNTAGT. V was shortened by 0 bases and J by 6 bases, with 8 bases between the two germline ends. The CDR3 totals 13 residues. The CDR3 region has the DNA TGTGCCAGCAGTGACTCACCCCGCGATGGCTACACCTTC. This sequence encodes CASSDSPRDGYTF.

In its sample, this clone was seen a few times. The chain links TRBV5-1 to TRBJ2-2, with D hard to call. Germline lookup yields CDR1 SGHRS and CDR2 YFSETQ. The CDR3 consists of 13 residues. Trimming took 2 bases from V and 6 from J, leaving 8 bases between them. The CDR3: CASSLSDSGELFF. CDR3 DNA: TGCGCCAGCAGCTTAAGTGACTCCGGGGAGCTGTTTTTT.

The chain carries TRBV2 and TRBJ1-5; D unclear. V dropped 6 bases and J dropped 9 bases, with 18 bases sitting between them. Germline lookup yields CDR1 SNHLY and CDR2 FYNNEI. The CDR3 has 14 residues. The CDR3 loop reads CASRGEYPARPQHF. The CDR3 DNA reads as TGTGCCAGCAGGGGCGAATATCCGGCGAGGCCCCAGCATTTT.

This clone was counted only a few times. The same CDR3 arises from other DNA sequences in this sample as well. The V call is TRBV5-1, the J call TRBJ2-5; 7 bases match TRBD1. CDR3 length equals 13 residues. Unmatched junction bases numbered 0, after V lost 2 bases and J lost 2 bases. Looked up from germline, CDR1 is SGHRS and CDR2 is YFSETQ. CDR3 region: CASSLQGQETQYF. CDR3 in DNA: TGCGCCAGCAGCTTACAGGGGCAAGAGACCCAGTACTTC.